These 32 T cell receptor beta chains were sequenced from one sample in a study of T cell repertoires in cytomegalovirus infection. MiXCR was run by TCRdb on the reads, yielding one entry per CDR3 protein. Here the sample spans approximately 750,000 distinct CDR3 sequences, about 40% being singletons. Sequenced: PBMCs. These receptors were obtained from a human donor in good health (CMV status not recorded). Some clones in this sample may be carry-over from other donors' samples.

This clonotype has ten or more counts. DNA of the CDR3: TGTGCCAGCAGCTTTAGCGGGAGACCATCGGGCGAGCAGTACTTC. It translates to CASSFSGRPSGEQYF. This chain joins TRBV7-2 and TRBJ2-7; 9 nucleotides match TRBD2. CDR1 and CDR2 from the germline V gene are SGHTA and FQGNSA. This CDR3 is built from 15 residues. With 3 bases clipped from V and 6 bases from J, the junction kept 9 bases outside the gene matches.

This chain connects TRBV6-2 or TRBV6-3 to TRBJ2-4; TRBD1 might be the D (6 bases). Per the germline V gene, CDR1 is MNHEY and CDR2 is SVGEGT. The CDR3 loop spans 14 amino acids. V lost 2 bases and J lost 1, with 6 bases in between. The DNA of the CDR3 is TGTGCCAGCAGTTACGGACAGGCCAAAAACATTCAGTACTTC. Translated: CASSYGQAKNIQYF.

Notes on this clonotype: One junction end disagrees with the germline gene, perhaps due to a read error. This sequence joins TRBV5-4 and TRBJ2-3, with 10 bases identical to TRBD2. The CDR3 has 14 amino acids. Germline V gene data show CDR1 as SGHNT and CDR2 as YYREEE (reference sequence). The CDR3 is CSSSNSGRTYTQYF. CDR3 in DNA: TGTTCCAGCAGCAATAGCGGGAGGACATATACGCAGTATTTT. Using reference TRBV5-4 and TRBJ2-3 for the parts outside the CDR3, the full variable domain is ETGVTQSPTHLIKTRGQQVTLRCSSQSGHNTVSWYQQALGQGPQFIFQYYREEENGRGNFPPRFSGLQFPNYSSELNVNALELDDSALYLCSSSNSGRTYTQYFGPGTRLTVL.

This clonotype appeared many times. This chain links TRBV28 with TRBJ2-5; D may be TRBD1 (5 bases). The V gene's germline CDR1 is MDHEN and CDR2 SYDVKM. V was shortened by 3 bases and J by 1 base, with 9 bases between the two germline ends. CDR3 size: 14 residues. CDR3 nucleotides: TGTGCCAGCAGTTTTGCGGACATCCAAGAGACCCAGTACTTC. It is translated as CASSFADIQETQYF. The full variable domain, in which reference TRBV28 and TRBJ2-5 provide the parts outside the CDR3, is DVKVTQSSRYLVKRTGEKVFLECVQDMDHENMFWYRQDPGLGLRLIYFSYDVKMKEKGDIPEGYSVSREKKERFSLILESASTNQTSMYLCASSFADIQETQYFGPGTRLLVL.

This clonotype was seen only a few times. This sequence joins TRBV6-5 and TRBJ2-5; either TRBD1 or TRBD2 may supply D (5 bases each). The length of the CDR3 is 17 residues. Germline assignment: CDR1 MNHEY and CDR2 SVGAGI. Deletions cut 5 bases from V and 5 bases from J, with 24 bases between. Here the CDR3 reads CASSINVGERITETQYF. The CDR3 DNA is TGTGCCAGCAGTATAAACGTGGGGGAAAGGATAACGGAGACCCAGTACTTC.

The V call is TRBV7-2, the J call TRBJ2-1, with 13 bases aligning to TRBD2. The CDR3 loop spans 18 amino acids. Losses at the gene ends were 2 bases for V and 9 bases for J; bases not matched to a gene: 13. Germline CDR1 SGHTA, CDR2 FQGNSA. The CDR3: CASSLLRTSGRSTGEQFF. The CDR3 DNA sequence: TGTGCCAGCAGCTTACTCCGGACTAGCGGGAGATCGACCGGTGAGCAGTTCTTC.

This clonotype has just a few counts. The V call is TRBV4-1, the J call TRBJ1-6; tentative D call: TRBD1 (5 bases). This CDR3 is 18 amino acids long. Germline-derived CDR1 and CDR2 are MGHRA and YSYEKL. Trimming stripped 2 bases from V and 3 bases from J, with 17 bases between. The CDR3, as DNA: TGCGCCAGCAGCCAACCGGGACGGACCTCGGGCTATAATTCACCCCTCCACTTT. It specifies CASSQPGRTSGYNSPLHF.

This clonotype was detected many times. CDR3 region: CASRVNRDFDTQYF. The CDR3 bases are TGTGCCAGCAGAGTAAACCGGGATTTCGATACGCAGTATTTT. V is TRBV27 and J is TRBJ2-3, with D possibly TRBD2 on 5 matching bases. The V gene's germline CDR1 is MNHEY and CDR2 SMNVEV (reference sequence). The CDR3 has 14 residues. The V and J ends lost 6 bases and 6 bases respectively, with 16 bases between them.

This clonotype was recorded only once. This chain joins TRBV12-3 or TRBV12-4 and TRBJ2-7; D is possibly TRBD1 (5 bases). Trimming removed 3 bases at V and 5 bases at J, with 14 bases between. The CDR3 covers 14 residues. CDR3 region: CASSLAAGSDEQYF. DNA for the CDR3: TGTGCCAGCAGTTTGGCGGCAGGGTCAGACGAGCAGTACTTC.

Notes on this clonotype: A much more abundant neighbour one base away suggests this may be a read error. In nucleotides, the CDR3 is TGTGCCAGCAGCATTCGACTGGACTTGAACACTGAAGCTTTCTTT. Translating it yields CASSIRLDLNTEAFF. The V and J genes are TRBV7-1 and TRBJ1-1; D unresolved. TRBV7-1 qualifies as an ORF whose function is uncertain. This CDR3 region has 15 residues. V was clipped by 5 bases and J by 0 bases, with 13 bases between them.

To note about this clonotype: The missing conserved phenylalanine or tryptophan at the end of this CDR3 makes a read error likely. The chain employs TRBV5-1 and TRBJ2-5; 12 bases are a match to TRBD2. The CDR3 has 15 amino acids. With 4 bases clipped from V and 5 bases from J, the junction kept 6 bases outside the gene matches. In germline, CDR1 is SGHRS, CDR2 YFSETQ. The CDR3 nucleotides read TGCGCCAGCAGCCCTCGCACTAGCGGGGGGGAGACCCAGTACTTA. Its protein product is CASSPRTSGGETQYL.

In its sample, this clonotype was seen a few times. The chain carries TRBV28 and TRBJ1-1; perhaps TRBD1 as D (5 bases). The CDR3 covers 13 residues. Trimming removed 6 bases at V and 1 base at J, with 9 bases between. CDR1 is MDHEN, CDR2 SYDVKM, per germline. In DNA, the CDR3 is TGTGCCAGCAGGTATACAGGGAACACTGAAGCTTTCTTT. Amino acid sequence: CASRYTGNTEAFF.

This clonotype was recorded at least ten times. The chain joins TRBV6-5 to TRBJ1-6, with D possibly being TRBD1 (5 bases). CDR1 is MNHEY and CDR2 is SVGAGI in the germline V gene. The V end lost 0 bases, the J end lost 6 bases, and 6 bases lay between the germline ends. This CDR3 spans 14 amino acids. The CDR3 sequence: CASSYSGGNSPLHF. CDR3 bases: TGTGCCAGCAGTTACTCGGGGGGTAATTCACCCCTCCACTTT.

The CDR3 here is CASSEVAGQGSTEQYF. The CDR3 DNA sequence: TGTGCCAGCAGTGAAGTCGCGGGACAGGGATCAACCGAGCAGTACTTC. The chain joins TRBV6-1 to TRBJ2-7; 9 nucleotides agree with TRBD1. Germline V gene sequence: CDR1 MNHNS, CDR2 SASEGT. The CDR3 has 16 residues. V dropped 1 base and J dropped 6; count of bases not matched to a gene: 10.

Of note for this clonotype: An end of the junction does not agree with germline; a read error may underlie this. CDR3 sequence: CASNLQENAEAFF. In DNA, the CDR3 is TGTGCCAGTAACTTACAGGAGAACGCTGAAGCTTTCTTT. The chain links TRBV6-1 to TRBJ1-1, with D possibly matching TRBD1 (5 bases). The CDR3 loop spans 13 amino acids. Germline loops: CDR1 MNHNS, CDR2 SASEGT.

The chain recombines TRBV12-3 or TRBV12-4 with TRBJ1-6, with TRBD1 matching over 7 bases. The CDR3 length is 17 residues. V shed 5 bases, J shed 1 base, and the junction held 8 bases outside the gene matches. This chain's CDR3 is CASSTTGRGSYNSPLHF. In nucleotides, the CDR3 is TGTGCCAGCAGTACGACAGGGCGGGGGTCCTATAATTCACCCCTCCACTTT.

This clonotype was seen at least ten times. J is TRBJ2-1 and V is TRBV7-8; D is perhaps TRBD1 or TRBD2 (6 bases each). Germline CDR1 is SGHVS and CDR2 is FQNEAQ. The CDR3 runs 16 residues. V shed 0 bases and J shed 4 bases, with 13 bases lying between them. The CDR3 region is CASSLAGGTPYNEQFF. CDR3 nucleotide sequence: TGTGCCAGCAGCTTAGCGGGCGGGACACCTTACAATGAGCAGTTCTTC. The variable domain in full, with the rest retrieved from reference TRBV7-8 and TRBJ2-1, is GAGVSQSPRYKVAKRGQDVALRCDPISGHVSLFWYQQALGQGPEFLTYFQNEAQLDKSGLPSDRFFAERPEGSVSTLKIQRTQQEDSAVYLCASSLAGGTPYNEQFFGPGTRLTVL.

This clonotype was observed a few times. This chain links TRBV28 with TRBJ2-7; D is possibly TRBD2 (7 bases). The V and J ends lost 8 bases and 2 bases respectively, with 16 bases between them. CDR1 MDHEN and CDR2 SYDVKM come from the germline V gene. CDR3 size: 14 residues. CDR3 bases: TGTGCCAGCTCTGAGGGGGGGGGAACCTACGAGCAGTACTTC. Translated: CASSEGGGTYEQYF. Variable domain in full (rest from reference TRBV28 and TRBJ2-7): DVKVTQSSRYLVKRTGEKVFLECVQDMDHENMFWYRQDPGLGLRLIYFSYDVKMKEKGDIPEGYSVSREKKERFSLILESASTNQTSMYLCASSEGGGTYEQYFGPGTRLTVT.

This clonotype was recorded a few times. The chain recombines TRBV7-2 with TRBJ2-5; D is unclear. CDR3 length equals 14 residues. The germline CDR1 and CDR2 sequences are SGHTA and FQGNSA. V dropped 3 bases and J dropped 0 bases, with 8 bases sitting between them. The CDR3 here is CASSFTPYQETQYF. In nucleotides, the CDR3 is TGTGCCAGCAGCTTCACACCGTACCAAGAGACCCAGTACTTC.

This sequence joins TRBV27 and TRBJ2-5; 8 bases agree with TRBD1. Trimming removed 4 bases from V and 1 base from J; junction bases left unmatched: 5. The germline gives CDR1 MNHEY, CDR2 SMNVEV (reference sequence). The CDR3 has 15 amino acids. CDR3 residues: CASSSWTGSQETQYF. The CDR3 coding sequence is TGTGCCAGCAGTTCCTGGACAGGGTCCCAAGAGACCCAGTACTTC.

In its sample, this clonotype was seen a few times. This chain connects TRBV6-6 to TRBJ2-5; no reliable D call. V lost 8 bases and J 1 base, leaving 14 bases between the germline ends. CDR1 and CDR2 (germline): MNHNY, SVGAGI (reference sequence). This CDR3 has 14 residues. The CDR3 sequence: CASRGPGPQETQYF. CDR3 bases: TGTGCCAGCCGTGGGCCAGGTCCCCAAGAGACCCAGTACTTC.

The CDR3 is CASSYGSNQETQYF. The CDR3 DNA follows: TGTGCCAGCAGCTACGGGAGTAACCAAGAGACCCAGTACTTC. The gene calls are TRBV7-8 and TRBJ2-5; D may be TRBD2 (6 bases). The CDR3 length is 14 residues. CDR1 and CDR2 (germline): SGHVS, FQNEAQ. V was pared by 4 bases and J by 0 bases, with 9 bases between.

The V gene is TRBV5-4, the J gene TRBJ2-5; TRBD1 might be the D (6 bases). CDR3 length: 14 residues. Trimming took off 3 bases at V and 2 bases at J, with 11 bases between the two ends. Germline V gene sequence: CDR1 SGHNT, CDR2 YYREEE (reference sequence). This CDR3 reads CASSSGDGQETQYF. CDR3 sequence (DNA): TGTGCCAGCAGCTCAGGGGACGGTCAAGAGACCCAGTACTTC.

The rearrangement joins TRBV28 to TRBJ1-4; tentative D call: TRBD1 (5 bases). Germline V gives CDR1 MDHEN, CDR2 SYDVKM. Trimming pared 3 bases from V and 7 bases from J, leaving 15 bases between. CDR3 length: 15 amino acids. The CDR3 loop reads CASSFVDIGSEKLFF. In DNA, the CDR3 is TGTGCCAGCAGTTTCGTGGACATCGGAAGTGAAAAACTGTTTTTT.

Turning to this clonotype: This could be a read error, since a much larger clone is one nucleotide away. V usage is TRBV7-6 and J usage is TRBJ2-1, with 11 nucleotides matching TRBD2. Germline V gives CDR1 SGHVS, CDR2 FNYEAQ. Unmatched junction bases numbered 10, after V lost 1 base and J lost 8 bases. The length of the CDR3 is 17 residues. For the CDR3, the DNA is TGTGCCAGCAGCTTAGAAAACCGACTAGCGGGAAGGGATGAGCAGTTCTTC. Its translation: CASSLENRLAGRDEQFF.

This clonotype was seen repeatedly, ten times or more. The chain couples TRBV7-2 to TRBJ1-6; D perhaps matches TRBD1 (5 bases). The CDR3 loop spans 18 amino acids. Trimming left V 1 base short and J 9 bases short, with 22 bases between. CDR1 is SGHTA, CDR2 FQGNSA, per germline. CDR3 in DNA: TGTGCCAGCAGCTTAGTATGGCCAGGGACGGCCGGGGGTTCACCCCTCCACTTT. Translation: CASSLVWPGTAGGSPLHF.

The DNA of the CDR3 is TGCAGCGTTGGGAACAATGAGCAGTTCTTC. This gives the protein CSVGNNEQFF. The chain recombines TRBV29-1 with TRBJ2-1; no firm D call. Germline V gives CDR1 SQVTM, CDR2 ANQGSEA. Trimming cost V 4 bases and J 5 bases, with 3 bases left between them. The CDR3 loop spans 10 amino acids.

Only one count was recorded for this clonotype. This chain links TRBV7-4 with TRBJ2-7; 9 positions agree with TRBD2. Unmatched junction bases numbered 10, after V lost 5 bases and J lost 5 bases. The CDR3 extends over 15 amino acids. Germline loops: CDR1 SGHVT, CDR2 SQSDAQ. The CDR3: CASSLSGRWSHEQYF. The CDR3, as DNA: TGTGCCAGCAGCCTTAGCGGGAGATGGTCCCACGAGCAGTACTTC.

Notes on this clonotype: With a much larger clone just one base away, this may be a read error. The rearrangement joins TRBV6-4 to TRBJ2-1, with TRBD1 identical over 7 bases. CDR3 length: 15 amino acids. Germline loops: CDR1 MRHNA, CDR2 SNTAGT. The CDR3 nucleotides read TGTGCCAGCAGCGAACGACAGGGAACCTACAATGAGCCGTTCTTC. The encoded protein is CASSERQGTYNEPFF.

The rearrangement links TRBV18 to TRBJ1-1; D unclear. This CDR3 has 15 residues. V dropped 0 bases and J dropped 6 bases, with 14 bases sitting between them. Germline CDR1 KGHSH, CDR2 LQKENI. The CDR3 loop reads CASSPPAGLFAEAFF. In DNA, the CDR3 is TGTGCCAGCTCACCACCGGCAGGTCTCTTCGCTGAAGCTTTCTTT.

The chain is built from TRBV11-2 and TRBJ1-1; perhaps TRBD1 as D (5 bases). The CDR3 spans 13 residues. Germline CDR1 reads SGHAT; CDR2 reads FQNNGV. The V gene lost 2 bases and the J gene lost 6 bases, with 10 bases spanning the gap. CDR3 in DNA: TGTGCCAGCAGCTTATGGGGGGTCGCTGAAGCTTTCTTT. Protein: CASSLWGVAEAFF. Combining the CDR3 with reference TRBV11-2 and TRBJ1-1 gives the whole variable domain EAGVAQSPRYKIIEKRQSVAFWCNPISGHATLYWYQQILGQGPKLLIQFQNNGVVDDSQLPKDRFSAERLKGVDSTLKIQPAKLEDSAVYLCASSLWGVAEAFFGQGTRLTVV.

A remark on this clonotype: This may be a read error: a much more frequent sequence differs by one nucleotide. The chain recombines TRBV7-2 with TRBJ1-6; maybe TRBD1 (6 bases). The length of the CDR3 is 19 residues. Germline CDR1 SGHTA, CDR2 FQGNSA. The CDR3 region has the DNA TGTGCCAGCTGCTTAAGCGGGGGAAGGGGGTACTCCTATAATTCACCCCTCCACTTT. Its protein product is CASCLSGGRGYSYNSPLHF.